This is a list of T cell receptor beta chains from one sample in a study of blood T cell repertoires in COVID-19. Method: immunoSEQ multiplex PCR; TCRdb's copy keeps in-frame clones and lacks some. This sample carries 90,000 to 150,000 clones, about three quarters of them seen once, and the ten largest clones take roughly 5.6%. The sample comprised peripheral blood. Receptor source: a man aged 65 to 79 with acute or convalescent COVID-19. The CDR3 runs from the conserved cysteine through the conserved F or W. Each record gives: J gene, D gene, clone size, V gene, CDR3 DNA, CDR3 protein. D genes are given only for firm matches. Clone size, where shown, is once, few, many, or a class for clones that have expanded.

TRBJ2-7,NA,NA,TRBV30,TGTGCCTGGACAGGGCCGGGCTCCTACGAGCAGTACTTC,CAWTGPGSYEQYF
TRBJ2-2,NA,NA,TRBV19,TGTGCCAGTAGTACCTACACCGGGGAGCTGTTTTTT,CASSTYTGELFF
TRBJ2-3,NA,NA,TRBV20-1,TGCAGTGCTGGGAGAGATACGCAGTATTTT,CSAGRDTQYF
TRBJ1-6,NA,NA,TRBV3-1/TRBV3-2,TGTGCCAGCAGCCAAGATGGCAGAAATTCACCCCTCCACTTT,CASSQDGRNSPLHF
TRBJ1-5,NA,NA,TRBV7-8,TGTGCCAGCAGCCCCAATTACCCAGGGGATCAGCCCCAGCATTTT,CASSPNYPGDQPQHF
TRBJ1-3,NA,NA,TRBV3-1/TRBV3-2,TGTGCCAGCAGCCCCCCCGCAGGGTATTTGGGAAACACCATATATTTT,CASSPPAGYLGNTIYF
TRBJ2-5,NA,NA,TRBV5-1,TGCGCCAGCAGCACAATCCCCAGTAGCGAGACCCAGTACTTC,CASSTIPSSETQYF
TRBJ1-3,NA,NA,TRBV14,TGTGCCAGCAGCCCGACAGCCTCTGGAAACACCATATATTTT,CASSPTASGNTIYF
TRBJ2-2,TRBD2,NA,TRBV7-7,TGTGCCAGCAGACCCCTAGCGGGAGGACTCAAGGGCGGGGAGCTGTTTTTT,CASRPLAGGLKGGELFF
TRBJ1-2,TRBD1,NA,TRBV5-3,TGTGCCAGAAGGGGACAGGGGGCTTACTATGGCTACACCTTC,CARRGQGAYYGYTF
TRBJ2-7,TRBD2,NA,TRBV18,TGTGCCAGCTCACCCGGGGGGTCCAACGAGCAGTACTTC,CASSPGGSNEQYF
TRBJ2-2,TRBD1,NA,TRBV27,TGTGCCAGCAGTGACCTTGTTGGGACAGGGAACACCGGGGAGCTGTTTTTT,CASSDLVGTGNTGELFF
TRBJ1-2,NA,few,TRBV9,TGTGCCAGCAGCGTAGGATCAGGAATAGTCTATGGCTACACCTTC,CASSVGSGIVYGYTF
TRBJ1-6,NA,NA,TRBV3-1/TRBV3-2,TGTGCCAGCAGCCAAGTAACGGGGTCACCCCTCCACTTT,CASSQVTGSPLHF
TRBJ2-5,NA,once,TRBV18,TGTGCCAGCTCACGGTCTACGGAAGAGACCCAGTACTTC,CASSRSTEETQYF
TRBJ1-2,NA,NA,TRBV5-5,TGTGCCAGCAGCCAAGTAGGGGCTGGTGGCTACACCTTC,CASSQVGAGGYTF